This T cell receptor (beta chain) came from a study of control samples from healthy donors and cancer patients. This clone showed up just once. TCRdb's table, derived via immunoSEQ multiplex PCR, lists solely in-frame clones and lacks some. The repertoire holds 150,000 to 180,000 clones, with 93% as singletons. CDR3 size: 16 residues. The V gene end was trimmed by 0 bases and the J gene end by 2 bases; junction bases not matched to a gene: 6. Germline CDR1 SGHNT, CDR2 YYREEE (reference sequence). V usage is TRBV5-4 and J usage is TRBJ2-7; 9 bases are a match to TRBD2. The sequenced material came from blood. This clonotype originated in a man aged 45-65 years in good health. The CDR3 DNA reads as TGTGCCAGCAGCTTGGCCGGGGTAGCGGGAGCCTACGAGCAGTACTTC. It is translated as CASSLAGVAGAYEQYF. Looking up the rest from reference TRBV5-4 and TRBJ2-7 gives the full variable domain: ETGVTQSPTHLIKTRGQQVTLRCSSQSGHNTVSWYQQALGQGPQFIFQYYREEENGRGNFPPRFSGLQFPNYSSELNVNALELDDSALYLCASSLAGVAGAYEQYFGPGTRLTVT.